This entry lists 7 T cell receptor beta chains sequenced from one sample in a study of T cell responses to AZD1222 COVID-19 vaccine. Here immunoSEQ multiplex PCR was the method, and the copy in TCRdb shows in-frame clones only, minus some. The data show 75,000 to 95,000 clones, around nine tenths seen once. The sample here was peripheral blood, taken on day 0 of AZD1222 vaccination. Receptors originate from an adult in good health.

The rearrangement links TRBV4-2 to TRBJ2-2, with 9 bases fitting TRBD2. Germline-derived CDR1 and CDR2 are LGHNA and YNFKEQ. J gave up 0 bases and V 6 bases, and 8 bases lay outside the gene matches. CDR3 size: 17 residues. The CDR3 sequence: CASSLGASGANTGELFF. The CDR3 coding sequence is TGTGCCAGCAGTCTGGGAGCTAGCGGGGCGAACACCGGGGAGCTGTTTTTT.

This clone was seen only once. The V and J genes are TRBV19 and TRBJ2-1; D may match TRBD1 or TRBD2 (5 bases each). The germline CDR1 and CDR2 sequences are LNHDA and SQIVND (reference sequence). Trimming took off 7 bases at V and 6 bases at J, with 16 bases between the two ends. The CDR3 loop spans 14 amino acids. The CDR3 reads CASTTGDRVNEQFF. Written as DNA, the CDR3 is TGTGCCAGTACTACCGGGGACCGGGTCAATGAGCAGTTCTTC.

The chain combines TRBV6-2 or TRBV6-3 with TRBJ1-1; TRBD1 might be the D (5 bases). Looked up from germline, CDR1 is MNHEY and CDR2 is SVGEGT. This CDR3 has 14 amino acids. V was clipped by 3 bases and J by 5 bases, with 13 bases between them. The DNA for the CDR3 is TGTGCCAGCAGTTATGGGCAGGGAAGGACTGAAGCTTTCTTT. Translating it yields CASSYGQGRTEAFF.

This clone was counted only a few times. CDR3 in amino acids: CATSDRLAGGPDTQYF. The CDR3 nucleotides are TGTGCCACCAGTGACAGACTAGCGGGGGGCCCAGATACGCAGTATTTT. V usage is TRBV24-1 and J usage is TRBJ2-3, with 13 bases lining up with TRBD2. This CDR3 has 16 amino acids. Per the germline V gene, CDR1 is KGHDR and CDR2 is SFDVKD. With V trimmed by 4 bases and J by 4 bases, 4 bases remained unmatched.

A single count supports this clone. The chain carries TRBV4-3 and TRBJ2-3; a possible D gene is TRBD1 (6 bases). Germline CDR1 and CDR2: LGHNA and YSLEER. Trimming took 0 bases from V and 3 from J, leaving 16 bases between them. The CDR3 consists of 17 residues. Written as DNA, the CDR3 is TGCGCCAGCAGCCAAGATGTAGCAGGGGCAGGGACAGATACGCAGTATTTT. It specifies CASSQDVAGAGTDTQYF.

The chain employs TRBV4-2 and TRBJ2-3, with 14 bases that match TRBD2. Germline V gene lookup returns CDR1 LGHNA and CDR2 YNFKEQ. Trimming at V came to 0 bases and at J to 3 bases, leaving 5 bases not matched to a gene. The CDR3 sequence is 18 residues long. CDR3 sequence: CASSQEPRLAGGTDTQYF. CDR3 nucleotides: TGTGCCAGCAGCCAAGAACCTAGACTAGCGGGAGGGACAGATACGCAGTATTTT.

This chain uses TRBV19 with TRBJ1-4; D possibly corresponds to TRBD1 (6 bases). The CDR3 sequence is 16 residues long. Germline CDR1 LNHDA, CDR2 SQIVND (reference sequence). Trimming removed 7 bases at V and 4 bases at J, with 19 bases between. DNA of the CDR3: TGTGCCAGTACCTCATTCCGGGACAAACATAATGAAAAACTGTTTTTT. It translates to CASTSFRDKHNEKLFF.